Given below is one TCR beta chain in context. Its target is not known. CDR1 and CDR2 (germline): SGDLS, YYNGEE. This CDR3 has 15 amino acids. With 0 bases removed from V and 2 bases from J, the gap between germline ends came to 8 bases. The study ran its PCR with 60 Vbeta and 13 Jbeta primers. TCRdb keeps only in-frame clones here, not all; method: immunoSEQ multiplex PCR. This sample has some 220,000 clones, with approximately 84% found just once. This record belongs to a study of cytomegalovirus exposure and HLA in healthy donors. Study-level findings and limits: Published work reported that the classifier diagnosed cytomegalovirus status with high specificity and sensitivity. Later analysis reportedly placed an Asian-associated ancestry cluster below the roughly 630-donor mean in N-insertions.

The chain is built from TRBV9 and TRBJ2-2, with a possible D match to TRBD1 (6 bases). The sequenced material came from PBMCs. The clonotype was recovered from a woman aged 40 to 50 in good health and CMV-seronegative. In DNA, the CDR3 is TGTGCCAGCAGCGTAGGGACAGTAAACACCGGGGAGCTGTTTTTT. This sequence encodes CASSVGTVNTGELFF.